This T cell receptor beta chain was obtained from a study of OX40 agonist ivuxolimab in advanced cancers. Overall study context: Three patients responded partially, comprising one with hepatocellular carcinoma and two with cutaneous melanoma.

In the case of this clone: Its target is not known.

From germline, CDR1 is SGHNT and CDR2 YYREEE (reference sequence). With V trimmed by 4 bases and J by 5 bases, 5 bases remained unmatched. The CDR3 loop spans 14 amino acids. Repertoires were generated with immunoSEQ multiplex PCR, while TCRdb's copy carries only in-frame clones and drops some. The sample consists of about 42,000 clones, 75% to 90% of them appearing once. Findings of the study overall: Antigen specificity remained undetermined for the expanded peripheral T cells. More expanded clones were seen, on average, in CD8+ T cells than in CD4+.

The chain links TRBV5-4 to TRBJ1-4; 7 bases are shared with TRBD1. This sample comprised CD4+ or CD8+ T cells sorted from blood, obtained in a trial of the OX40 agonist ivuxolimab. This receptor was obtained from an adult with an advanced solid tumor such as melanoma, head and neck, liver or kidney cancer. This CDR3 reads CASSRQGGNEKLFF. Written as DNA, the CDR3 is TGTGCCAGCAGCCGGCAGGGGGGGAATGAAAAACTGTTTTTT.